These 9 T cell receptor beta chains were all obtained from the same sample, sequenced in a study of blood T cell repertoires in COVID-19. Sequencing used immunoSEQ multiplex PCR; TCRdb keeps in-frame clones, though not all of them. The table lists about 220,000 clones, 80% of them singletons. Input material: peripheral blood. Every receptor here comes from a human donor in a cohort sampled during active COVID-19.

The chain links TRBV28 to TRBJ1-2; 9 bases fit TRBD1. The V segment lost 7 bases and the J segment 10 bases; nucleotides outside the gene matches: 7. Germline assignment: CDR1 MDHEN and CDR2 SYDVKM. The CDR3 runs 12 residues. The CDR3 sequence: CASKTGGDLYTF. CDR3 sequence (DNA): TGTGCCAGCAAAACAGGGGGCGACCTCTACACCTTC.

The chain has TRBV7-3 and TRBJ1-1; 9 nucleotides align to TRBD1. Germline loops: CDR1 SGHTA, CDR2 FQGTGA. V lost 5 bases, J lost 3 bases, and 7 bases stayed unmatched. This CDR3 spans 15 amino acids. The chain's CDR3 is CASSLTGGADTEAFF. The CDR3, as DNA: TGTGCCAGCAGCCTTACAGGGGGCGCGGACACTGAAGCTTTCTTT. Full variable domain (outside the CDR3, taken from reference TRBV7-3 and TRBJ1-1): GAGVSQTPSNKVTEKGKYVELRCDPISGHTALYWYRQSLGQGPEFLIYFQGTGAADDSGLPNDRFFAVRPEGSVSTLKIQRTERGDSAVYLCASSLTGGADTEAFFGQGTRLTVV.

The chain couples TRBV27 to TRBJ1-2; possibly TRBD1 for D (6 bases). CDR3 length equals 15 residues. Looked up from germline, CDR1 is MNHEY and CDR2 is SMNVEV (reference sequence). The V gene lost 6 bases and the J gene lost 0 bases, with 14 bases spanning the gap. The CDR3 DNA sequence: TGTGCCAGCAGGAGGGGGGGCATAACTAACTATGGCTACACCTTC. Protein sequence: CASRRGGITNYGYTF.

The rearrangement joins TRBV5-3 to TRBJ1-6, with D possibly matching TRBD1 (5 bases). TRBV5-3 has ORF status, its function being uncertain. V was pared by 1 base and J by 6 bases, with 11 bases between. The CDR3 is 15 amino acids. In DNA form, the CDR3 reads TGTGCCAGAAGCTTGAAATGGGGACTTAATTCACCCCTCCACTTT. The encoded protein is CARSLKWGLNSPLHF.

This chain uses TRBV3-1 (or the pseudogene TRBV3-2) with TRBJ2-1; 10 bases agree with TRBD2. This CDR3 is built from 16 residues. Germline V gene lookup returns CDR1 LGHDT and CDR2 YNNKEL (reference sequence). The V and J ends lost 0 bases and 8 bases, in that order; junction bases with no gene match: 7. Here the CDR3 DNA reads TGTGCCAGCAGCCAAGATGTAGCGGGGGGACCCCATGAGCAGTTCTTC. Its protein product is CASSQDVAGGPHEQFF.

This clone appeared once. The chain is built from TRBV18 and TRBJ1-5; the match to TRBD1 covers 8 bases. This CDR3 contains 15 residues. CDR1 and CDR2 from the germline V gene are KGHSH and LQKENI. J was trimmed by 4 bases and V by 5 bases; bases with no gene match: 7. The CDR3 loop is CASSDGTGPNQPQHF. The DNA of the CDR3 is TGTGCCAGCTCAGATGGGACAGGTCCAAATCAGCCCCAGCATTTT.

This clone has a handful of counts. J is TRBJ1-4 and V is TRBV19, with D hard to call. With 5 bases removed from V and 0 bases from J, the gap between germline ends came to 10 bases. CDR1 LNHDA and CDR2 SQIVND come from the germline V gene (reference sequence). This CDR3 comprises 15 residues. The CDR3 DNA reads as TGTGCCAGTAGTGTCGGACTTGCAACTAATGAAAAACTGTTTTTT. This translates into CASSVGLATNEKLFF.

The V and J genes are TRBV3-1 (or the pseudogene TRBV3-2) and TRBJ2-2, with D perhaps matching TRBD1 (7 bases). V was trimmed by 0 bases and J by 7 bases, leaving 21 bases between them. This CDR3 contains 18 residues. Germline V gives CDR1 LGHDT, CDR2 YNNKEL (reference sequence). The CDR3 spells CASSQDRTGGPKGGELFF. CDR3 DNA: TGTGCCAGCAGCCAAGATAGGACAGGAGGGCCGAAAGGCGGGGAGCTGTTTTTT.

CDR3 protein: CASSPDRGQSYGYTF. CDR3 DNA: TGTGCCAGCAGTCCGGACAGGGGTCAAAGCTATGGCTACACCTTC. The chain carries TRBV27 and TRBJ1-2, with TRBD1 identical over 9 bases. Trimming at V came to 5 bases and at J to 4 bases, leaving 8 bases not matched to a gene. The CDR3 is 15 residues long. Germline V gene lookup returns CDR1 MNHEY and CDR2 SMNVEV (reference sequence).